The entry that follows covers one TCR beta chain sequence. This clone has a single count. Its antigen specificity is not known. Relative to the germline gene, one junction end is altered; a read error may explain this. The collaborating institutions used their own protocols to collect whole blood in K2EDTA tubes. Collaborator samples were shipped for TCRbeta analysis as frozen whole blood, isolated PBMCs, or DNA extracted from either sample type. The immunoSEQ Assay, a bias-controlled multiplex PCR, was used to amplify TCRbeta CDR3 regions from genomic DNA. The authors' pipeline ran thus. The number of nucleated cells in each sample was estimated by amplification of reference gene primers within the assay. To quantify the absolute abundance of each unique TCRbeta CDR3 rearrangement, sequence reads were collapsed and filtered. For each sample, productive Simpson clonality was calculated as the square root of Simpson's diversity index across productive rearrangements. As stored in TCRdb, this immuneACCESS dataset retains in-frame rearrangements with V and J assigned. A fraction of the clones does not appear; measured against another copy, unresolved V genes explain less than half of the discrepancy, and the remainder lacks a known reason. That table is the source of V, J and clone size, and D and trimming were worked out from the DNA. This sample lists about 250,000 clones; roughly 83% were detected once. The ten largest clones take up 8.9% of the sample.

This specimen comes from a study of blood T cell repertoires in COVID-19 (dated by TCRdb to 2020 to 2022). Turning to the overall study: Samples covering the acute and convalescent phases of COVID-19 were provided by collaborators in the United States, Italy and Spain. The prospective study material was composed of cDNA or gDNA derived from T cells, B-cell-depleted T cells, or PBMCs. Subjects who had been exposed to COVID-19, were actively infected with it, or had recovered from it provided the deeply sampled blood TCRbeta repertoires that made up the dataset. The repertoires were released in a freely available public database intended as a resource for research on the immune response to SARS-CoV-2. Samples were obtained from the ongoing ImmuneRACE study (first 160 participants) and from roughly 1,300 subjects provided by 6 global collaborators. Nearly every sample came with metadata listing a de-identified subject ID, COVID-19 status, age in years and sex. Where HLA class I and class II types were available, the types were taken from metadata supplied by the sample provider, not from assay-based typing.

Study-wide conclusions, independent of this receptor: How much clinical and demographic metadata was included differed by source and by participant, and the metadata was provided uncurated.

This TCR came from a man aged 80 or over with acute or convalescent COVID-19. Sequenced: peripheral blood.

This receptor carries the CDR3 CAGRVLMNTEAFF. The sequenced DNA: TGCGCGGGGAGGGTCCTCATGAACACTGAAGCTTTCTTT. Recombination joined TRBV6-5 with TRBJ1-1; no D gene is confidently identified. The germline V gene sets CDR1 to MNHEY and CDR2 to SVGAGI. Taken from cysteine to phenylalanine, the CDR3 has 13 residues. The sequence is cut down to CDR3 DNA, 39 bases in frame from base 1.